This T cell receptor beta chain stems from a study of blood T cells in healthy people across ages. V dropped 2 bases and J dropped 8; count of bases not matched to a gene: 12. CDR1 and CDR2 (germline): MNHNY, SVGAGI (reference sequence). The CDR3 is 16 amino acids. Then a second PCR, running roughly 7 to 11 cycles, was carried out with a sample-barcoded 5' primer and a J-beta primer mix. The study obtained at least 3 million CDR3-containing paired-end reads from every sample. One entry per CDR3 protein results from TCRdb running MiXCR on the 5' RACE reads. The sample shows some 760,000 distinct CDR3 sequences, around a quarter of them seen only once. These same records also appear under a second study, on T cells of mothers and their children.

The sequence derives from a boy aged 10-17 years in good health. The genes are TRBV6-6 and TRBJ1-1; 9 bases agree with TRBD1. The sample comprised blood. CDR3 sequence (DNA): TGTGCCAGCAGTTACACGCCGGACAGGGGCGTCAACGAAGCTTTCTTT. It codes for CASSYTPDRGVNEAFF.